This TCR beta chain was captured in a study of blood T cell repertoires in COVID-19 (dated by TCRdb to 2018 to 2021). For the study in its entirety: Collaborator samples came from the United States, Italy and Spain and covered acute and convalescent phases of COVID-19. The samples were drawn from two sources: the first 160 participants of the ongoing ImmuneRACE study, and 1,000 to 1,500 subjects contributed by 6 global collaborators. Where HLA class I and class II types were available, the types were taken from metadata supplied by the sample provider, not from assay-based typing. A de-identified subject ID, COVID-19 status, age in years and sex were almost always included in the sample metadata. A freely available public database, intended as a resource for researchers studying the immune response to SARS-CoV-2, is where the repertoires were released. Deeply sampled blood TCRbeta repertoires from subjects exposed to, actively infected with, or recovered from COVID-19 were included in the dataset. The material from the prospective study consisted of cDNA or gDNA derived from T cells, B-cell-depleted T cells, or PBMCs.

In the case of this clone: The target of this receptor is not known. Base qualities are not at hand, and no much larger clone is one base apart.

The immunoSEQ Assay, a bias-controlled multiplex PCR, was used to amplify TCRbeta CDR3 regions from genomic DNA. For the original study's pipeline: Within the assay, amplification of reference gene primers was used to estimate how many nucleated cells each sample contained. Sequence reads were collapsed and filtered to measure the absolute abundance of every unique TCRbeta CDR3 rearrangement. For each sample, productive Simpson clonality was calculated by taking the square root of Simpson's diversity index across productive rearrangements. TCRdb took this table from immuneACCESS and kept in-frame rearrangements with V and J called. Such tables lack part of the clones; where checked against another copy, unresolved V genes explain under half of the gap, and the rest is unexplained. That table gives V, J and clone size, and the DNA gave D and trimming. The sample has 43,000 or so clones on record, approximately 86% of them singletons. Of the sample, about 16% is held by the ten largest clones.

Here is what the overall study found, with its caveats: The quantity of clinical and demographic metadata differed by source and by participant and was supplied without curation.

Clipping removes 5 bases from V and 7 bases from J, with 8 as the unmatched junction base count. The germline V gene sets CDR1 to MDHEN and CDR2 to SYDVKM. Its CDR3 holds 14 amino acids, cysteine through phenylalanine. Only the CDR3 region is kept as DNA, spanning 42 bases read in frame from base 1. Each collaborating institution followed its own protocols to collect whole blood in K2EDTA tubes. For TCRbeta analysis, collaborators shipped samples as frozen whole blood, isolated PBMCs, or DNA extracted from either of those sample types. Sequencing input: peripheral blood. The sequence joins TRBV28 to TRBJ1-5; 7 bases in between match TRBD1. This TCR came from a man in his fifties or sixties with active or convalescent COVID-19. The CDR3 region has the sequence CASSPGGVSQPQHF. The DNA reads as follows: TGTGCCAGCAGTCCAGGGGGAGTAAGCCAGCCCCAGCATTTT.